This T cell receptor (beta chain) emerged from a study of T cells in Graves' hyperthyroidism and ophthalmopathy. Amplification of TCR beta CDR3 regions was performed using RNA transcripts as template. Using the HTBI primer set, a first-round RT-PCR was run on the TCR CDR3. TCRdb redid the calling of the multiplex PCR reads with MiXCR, one entry per CDR3 protein. Among approximately 420,000 distinct CDR3 sequences listed, roughly 15% were seen once. The sample holds many counts of this clonotype. What it binds is unknown. Regarding the study as a whole: Blood also contained most expanded thyroid clonotypes above 0.001. Ophthalmopathy was predicted by the model a median of roughly 6.6 months ahead of onset.

Exclusion of a patient resulted from uncontrolled infection, other autoimmune disease, pregnancy or lactation. Clinical symptoms, serum thyroxine and TRAb, thyroid ultrasound and orbital computed tomography were used for the diagnoses. There are 18 residues in the CDR3. Germline V gene sequence: CDR1 SGHNT, CDR2 YENEEA. Trimming cost V 0 bases and J 0 bases, with 15 bases left between them. The genes are TRBV11-3 and TRBJ2-1; D possibly corresponds to TRBD2 (6 bases). Specimen: blood. The source of this sequence is a woman between 18 and 30 years old with Graves' hyperthyroidism. The DNA for the CDR3 is TGTGCCAGCAGCTTAGAGCACTTTAGCGGAAGCTCCTACAATGAGCAGTTCTTC. Encoded protein: CASSLEHFSGSSYNEQFF.